This T cell receptor beta chain was documented in a study of CD8+ T cells in alopecia areata. Study-wide findings and caveats: Mice gave a clearer picture of TCR sharing than patients did, possibly for HLA-related reasons. Elevated clonality characterized lesional scalp relative to normal scalp, particularly in alopecia totalis/universalis.

It was cDNA, reverse transcribed from extracted RNA, that served as the sequencing template. The data were produced by immunoSEQ multiplex PCR, yet TCRdb's version contains in-frame clones alone and is incomplete. Of 50,000 to 70,000 clones in the sample, about 44% are singletons; the top ten hold just over 50%. Individuals with alopecia areata gave both lesional scalp punch biopsies and peripheral blood for collection. This CDR3 is 12 amino acids long. Germline V gene data show CDR1 as MDHEN and CDR2 as SYDVKM. V dropped 6 bases and J dropped 5 bases, with 8 bases sitting between them. Details on this clone: Its antigen is not known.

The specimen sequenced was NKG2D-low CD8+ T cells sorted from blood. V is TRBV28 and J is TRBJ2-4; D is unresolved. The TCR comes from a human donor with alopecia areata. The CDR3 is CASSQDQNIQYF. Here the CDR3 DNA reads TGTGCCAGCAGCCAAGACCAAAACATTCAGTACTTC.